The 4 T cell receptor beta chains given below trace back to one sample, sequenced in a study of regulatory T cells in long-lasting Graves disease. Arm-PCR of CDR3 regions and iRepertoire HTBI primers were used to build TCR beta libraries. Via MiXCR, TCRdb re-called the multiplex PCR reads, giving one row per CDR3 protein. Seen here are roughly 530,000 distinct CDR3 sequences, 15% to 20% observed once, and the top ten hold around 25%. The time point was: newly diagnosed GD, antithyroid drugs for less than 3 months. The TCR library was made from RNA extracted from PBMCs. The same data also went into a second study, on T cells in Graves' hyperthyroidism and ophthalmopathy.

Specimen: peripheral blood mononuclear cells (PBMCs), collected at new diagnosis, from a patient treated with antithyroid drugs. The source of these receptors is a middle-aged woman with Graves disease.

The sample holds many counts of this clonotype. This chain connects TRBV6-5 to TRBJ2-3; maybe TRBD1 (6 bases). The CDR3 loop spans 15 amino acids. The V end lost 1 base, the J end lost 0 bases, and 8 bases lay between the germline ends. Germline V gene data show CDR1 as MNHEY and CDR2 as SVGAGI. CDR3 nucleotide sequence: TGTGCCAGCAGTTACTTACAGGGAAGCACAGATACGCAGTATTTT. It specifies CASSYLQGSTDTQYF.

This clonotype was counted ten times or more. The chain has TRBV12-3 or TRBV12-4 and TRBJ1-5, with 8 bases aligning to TRBD1. The CDR3 runs 14 residues. V trimming: 5 bases; J trimming: 5 bases; junction bases outside the gene matches: 5. The CDR3 DNA reads as TGTGCCAGCAGTCCGGACAGGGAGTATCAGCCCCAGCATTTT. It is translated as CASSPDREYQPQHF.

This clonotype was observed many times. The V call is TRBV7-2, the J call TRBJ1-2; 7 bases agree with TRBD1. CDR1 is SGHTA, CDR2 FQGNSA, per germline. The length of the CDR3 is 14 residues. The junction had 8 bases not matched to a gene; V was cut back by 5 bases and J by 5 bases. CDR3 bases: TGTGCCAGCAGCCAACAGGGGCCGAAGTATGGCTACACCTTC. It specifies CASSQQGPKYGYTF.

This clonotype came up a few times. A single base separates this from a much larger clone, so it may be a read error. The rearrangement joins TRBV18 to TRBJ2-1, with TRBD1 identical over 8 bases. After removal of 6 bases from V and 9 bases from J, the junction contained 7 bases not matched to a gene. The V gene's germline CDR1 is KGHSH and CDR2 LQKENI. This CDR3 is 13 amino acids long. The CDR3 region has the DNA TGTGCCAGCTCGCCGGGACAGGACACTGAGCAGTTCTTC. Translated, it gives CASSPGQDTEQFF. The full variable domain, in which reference TRBV18 and TRBJ2-1 provide the parts outside the CDR3, is NAGVMQNPRHLVRRRGQEARLRCSPMKGHSHVYWYRQLPEEGLKFMVYLQKENIIDESGMPKERFSAEFPKEGPSILRIQQVVRGDSAAYFCASSPGQDTEQFFGPGTRLTVL.